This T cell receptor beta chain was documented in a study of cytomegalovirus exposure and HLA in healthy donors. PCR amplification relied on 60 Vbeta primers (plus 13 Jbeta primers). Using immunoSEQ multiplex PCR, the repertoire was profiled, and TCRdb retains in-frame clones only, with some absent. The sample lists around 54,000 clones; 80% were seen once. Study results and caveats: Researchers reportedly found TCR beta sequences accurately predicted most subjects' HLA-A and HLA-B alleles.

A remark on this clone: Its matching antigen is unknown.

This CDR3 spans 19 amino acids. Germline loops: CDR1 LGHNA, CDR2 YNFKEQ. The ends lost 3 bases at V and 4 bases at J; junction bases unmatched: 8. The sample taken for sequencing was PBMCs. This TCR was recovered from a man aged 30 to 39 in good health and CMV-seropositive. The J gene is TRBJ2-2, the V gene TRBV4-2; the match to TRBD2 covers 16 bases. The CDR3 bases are TGTGCCAGCAGCCAGATGGGGACTAGCGGGGGGGCAGTCACCGGGGAGCTGTTTTTT. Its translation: CASSQMGTSGGAVTGELFF.